These 3 T cell receptor beta chains came from one sample sequenced in a study of T cell repertoires in cytomegalovirus infection. MiXCR was run by TCRdb on the reads, yielding one entry per CDR3 protein. Among 150,000 or so distinct CDR3 sequences listed, about 6% were seen once. The specimen was PBMCs. Receptor source: a human donor in good health (CMV status not recorded). Some clones in this sample may be carry-over from other donors' samples.

The rearrangement uses TRBV20-1 and TRBJ2-7; D uncertain. Germline values: CDR1 DFQATT, CDR2 SNEGSKA (reference sequence). V was pared by 5 bases and J by 0 bases, with 14 bases between. The CDR3 runs to 14 residues. The CDR3 loop reads CSASRWAASYEQYF. The CDR3 DNA sequence: TGCAGTGCTTCTCGTTGGGCCGCCTCCTACGAGCAGTACTTC.

This clonotype was counted at least ten times. V usage is TRBV2 and J usage is TRBJ2-3, with TRBD1 as a possible D gene (6 bases). This CDR3 comprises 15 residues. V was shortened by 6 bases and J by 0 bases, with 13 bases between the two germline ends. CDR1 and CDR2 (germline): SNHLY, FYNNEI. CDR3 region: CASSPQGFSTDTQYF. Here the CDR3 DNA reads TGTGCCAGCAGCCCCCAGGGGTTTAGCACAGATACGCAGTATTTT.

The chain recombines TRBV18 with TRBJ1-5; 9 bases are a match to TRBD1. From germline, CDR1 is KGHSH and CDR2 LQKENI. The CDR3 contains 15 residues. The J segment lost 1 base and the V segment lost 5 bases, leaving 3 bases of the junction unmatched. The CDR3 protein is CASSGGTGSNQPQHF. As DNA, the CDR3 is TGTGCCAGCTCAGGCGGGACAGGGAGCAATCAGCCCCAGCATTTT.